This T cell receptor beta chain stems from a study of blood T cells in healthy people across ages. The CDR3 loop spans 14 amino acids. CDR1 ENHRY and CDR2 SYGVKD come from the germline V gene. The junction had 8 bases not matched to a gene; V was cut back by 6 bases and J by 6 bases. This clonotype came up many times. Alongside a J-beta primer mix, a sample-barcoded 5' primer served in a second PCR lasting roughly 6 to 12 cycles. A single record per CDR3 protein comes from TCRdb applying MiXCR to the 5' RACE reads. The sample has roughly 560,000 distinct CDR3 sequences, about 24% seen once; the top ten hold 8.5% to 9.5%. In addition, the sample was reused for a study of T cells of mothers and their children. From that study: A few healthy Caucasian mothers served as donors, and their six children did as well.

The chain recombines TRBV10-3 with TRBJ2-1, with 7 positions matching TRBD1. The sample taken for sequencing was blood. The sequence was obtained from a boy aged 5-17 years in good health. The CDR3 DNA reads TGTGCCATCAGGAGCAGACAGGGCCTCAATGAGCAGTTCTTC. Translating gives CAIRSRQGLNEQFF.